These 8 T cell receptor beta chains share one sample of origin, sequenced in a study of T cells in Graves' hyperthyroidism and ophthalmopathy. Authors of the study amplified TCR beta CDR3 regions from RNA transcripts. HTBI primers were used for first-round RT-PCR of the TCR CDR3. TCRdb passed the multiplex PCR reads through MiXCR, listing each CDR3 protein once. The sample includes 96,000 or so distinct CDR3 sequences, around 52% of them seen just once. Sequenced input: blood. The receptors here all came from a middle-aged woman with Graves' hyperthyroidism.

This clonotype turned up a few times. CDR3 bases: TGTGCCAGCAGCCATGGGGGAAAAGCTTTCTTT. Translating gives CASSHGGKAFF. J is TRBJ1-1 and V is TRBV7-9, with a possible D match to TRBD1 (5 bases). Per the germline V gene, CDR1 is SEHNR and CDR2 is FQNEAQ (reference sequence). V was cut by 5 bases and J by 9 bases, with 10 bases left in between. The CDR3 has 11 amino acids.

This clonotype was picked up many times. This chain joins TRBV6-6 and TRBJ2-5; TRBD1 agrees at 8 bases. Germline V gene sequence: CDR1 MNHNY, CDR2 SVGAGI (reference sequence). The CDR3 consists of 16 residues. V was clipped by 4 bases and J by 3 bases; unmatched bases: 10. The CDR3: CASSLSGGQGKETQYF. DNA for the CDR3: TGTGCCAGCAGTTTATCCGGAGGACAGGGAAAAGAGACCCAGTACTTC.

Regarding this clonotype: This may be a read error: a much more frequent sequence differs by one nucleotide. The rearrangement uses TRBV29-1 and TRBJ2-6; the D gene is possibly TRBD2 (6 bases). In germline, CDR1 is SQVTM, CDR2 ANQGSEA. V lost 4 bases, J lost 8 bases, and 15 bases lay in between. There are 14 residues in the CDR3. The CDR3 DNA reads TGCAGCGTTGTGGAGGGTCCGGGGACCAACGTCCTGACTTTC. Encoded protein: CSVVEGPGTNVLTF.

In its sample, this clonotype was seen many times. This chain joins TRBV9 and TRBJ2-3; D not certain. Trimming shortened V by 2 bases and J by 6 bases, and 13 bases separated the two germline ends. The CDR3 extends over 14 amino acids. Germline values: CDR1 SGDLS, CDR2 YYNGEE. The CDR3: CASSVLGGSDTQYF. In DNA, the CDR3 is TGTGCCAGCAGCGTCCTAGGTGGGTCTGATACGCAGTATTTT.

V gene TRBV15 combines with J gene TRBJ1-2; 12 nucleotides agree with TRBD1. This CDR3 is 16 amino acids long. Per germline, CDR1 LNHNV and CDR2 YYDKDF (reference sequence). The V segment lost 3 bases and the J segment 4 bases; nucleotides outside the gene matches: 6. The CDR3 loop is CATSSPGTGGVYGYTF. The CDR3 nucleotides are TGTGCCACCAGCAGCCCCGGGACAGGGGGCGTCTATGGCTACACCTTC.

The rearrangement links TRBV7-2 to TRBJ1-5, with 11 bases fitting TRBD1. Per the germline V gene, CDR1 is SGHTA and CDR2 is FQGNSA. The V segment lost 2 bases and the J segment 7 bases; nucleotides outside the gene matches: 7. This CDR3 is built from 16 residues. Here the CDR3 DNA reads TGTGCCAGCAGCTTATATTGGGGACAGGGGGGACAGCCCCAGCATTTT. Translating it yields CASSLYWGQGGQPQHF. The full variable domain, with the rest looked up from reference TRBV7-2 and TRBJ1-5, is GAGVSQSPSNKVTEKGKDVELRCDPISGHTALYWYRQSLGQGLEFLIYFQGNSAPDKSGLPSDRFSAERTGGSVSTLTIQRTQQEDSAVYLCASSLYWGQGGQPQHFGDGTRLSIL.

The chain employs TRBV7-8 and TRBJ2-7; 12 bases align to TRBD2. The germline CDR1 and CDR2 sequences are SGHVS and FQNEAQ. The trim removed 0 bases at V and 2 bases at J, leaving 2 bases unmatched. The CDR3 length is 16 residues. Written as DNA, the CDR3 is TGTGCCAGCAGCTTAGCCGGACTAGCGGGAACCTACGAGCAGTACTTC. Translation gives CASSLAGLAGTYEQYF.

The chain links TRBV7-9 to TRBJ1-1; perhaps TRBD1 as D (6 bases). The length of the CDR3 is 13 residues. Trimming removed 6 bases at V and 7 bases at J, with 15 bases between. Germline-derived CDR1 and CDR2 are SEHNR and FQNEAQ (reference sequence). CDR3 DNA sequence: TGTGCCAGCAGTCCCGAAGGGGGGCGTGAAGCTTTCTTT. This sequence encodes CASSPEGGREAFF.